This note documents a single T cell receptor (beta chain) sequence. Ages ranged from about 18 to 89 years, with residence in fewer than 25 US areas. In assigning cohorts, the study relied on participant-reported clinical history. The data were obtained in a study of blood T cell repertoires in COVID-19. Study in general: Nucleic acid was either cDNA or gDNA, and it came from T cells, B-cell-depleted T cells, or PBMCs.

The authors' processing: Amplification of reference gene primers provided the estimated nucleated cell counts. Some clones are missing from TCRdb's copy, which holds only in-frame ones; the method was immunoSEQ multiplex PCR. V and J calls plus clone size are reproduced from that table; the DNA served to infer D and trimming. The repertoire holds roughly 430,000 clones, with 88% as singletons. Trimming took off 6 bases at V and 6 bases at J, with 14 bases between the two ends. CDR3 size: 14 residues. CDR1 is KGHDR, CDR2 SFDVKD, per germline. Sequences were obtained from PBMCs or T cells enriched from blood (not recorded which). V and J are TRBV24-1 and TRBJ2-1; unclear D gene. The sequence derives from a woman between 40 and 50 years old with acute COVID-19. The chain's CDR3 is CATSSARLVNEQFF. Written as DNA, the CDR3 is TGTGCCACCAGTTCAGCCAGACTGGTCAATGAGCAGTTCTTC.